The 32 T cell receptor beta chains listed next were all sequenced from one sample in a study of blood T cell repertoires in COVID-19. The method was immunoSEQ multiplex PCR; TCRdb's version includes in-frame clones alone and lacks a portion of them. The sample contains fewer than 120,000 clones, approximately 82% of which appear only once. The sequencing sample was made of peripheral blood. All receptors come from an elderly woman with acute or convalescent COVID-19.

V gene TRBV6-5 combines with J gene TRBJ2-1; the match to TRBD1 covers 7 bases. Germline values: CDR1 MNHEY, CDR2 SVGAGI. The CDR3 has 14 amino acids. Germline trimming cut 10 bases from V and 9 bases from J; bases unmatched to any gene: 15. CDR3 in DNA: TGTGCCACCGACCCGGCCGTGGCAGGGGGTGAGCAGTTCTTC. The encoded protein is CATDPAVAGGEQFF.

The chain is built from TRBV11-3 and TRBJ2-1, with 7 bases that match TRBD1. With 1 base clipped from V and 7 bases from J, the junction kept 7 bases outside the gene matches. The germline V gene has CDR1 SGHNT and CDR2 YENEEA. There are 15 residues in the CDR3. The CDR3 sequence is CASSLGGTGENEQFF. In DNA form, the CDR3 reads TGTGCCAGCAGCTTAGGAGGAACAGGGGAGAATGAGCAGTTCTTC. The whole variable domain, remainder taken from reference TRBV11-3 and TRBJ2-1, is EAGVVQSPRYKIIEKKQPVAFWCNPISGHNTLYWYLQNLGQGPELLIRYENEEAVDDSQLPKDRFSAERLKGVDSTLKIQPAELGDSAVYLCASSLGGTGENEQFFGPGTRLTVL.

The chain joins TRBV3-1 (or the pseudogene TRBV3-2) to TRBJ1-6; D gene uncertain. Germline V gene sequence: CDR1 LGHDT, CDR2 YNNKEL (reference sequence). The CDR3 extends over 16 amino acids. The ends were cut back, 1 base at V and 7 bases at J, with 14 bases in the middle. In DNA form, the CDR3 reads TGTGCCAGCAGCCAAGCGCCCCAGGCGGGCAATTCACCCCTCCACTTT. Protein: CASSQAPQAGNSPLHF.

The genes are TRBV7-2 and TRBJ2-7; 8 bases fit TRBD2. V lost 5 bases and J lost 2; bases outside the gene matches: 8. The CDR3 has 15 amino acids. In germline, CDR1 is SGHTA, CDR2 FQGNSA. The CDR3 sequence is CASSPAGGVTYEQYF. The CDR3 nucleotides read TGTGCCAGCAGCCCGGCCGGGGGGGTAACCTACGAGCAGTACTTC.

The chain employs TRBV4-2 and TRBJ2-7, with 7 bases matching TRBD2. The V gene's germline CDR1 is LGHNA and CDR2 YNFKEQ. V shed 1 base and J 7 bases; nucleotides not matched to a gene: 10. The CDR3 contains 15 residues. The CDR3 spells CASSQVSTGGTEQYF. The CDR3 nucleotides are TGTGCCAGCAGCCAAGTTTCAACGGGAGGTACTGAGCAGTACTTC.

The CDR3 sequence: CASSTTGGRETQYF. The DNA of the CDR3 is TGTGCCAGTAGTACCACAGGGGGCAGGGAGACCCAGTACTTC. The chain has TRBV19 and TRBJ2-5, with TRBD1 matching 9 bases. The germline V gene encodes CDR1 LNHDA and CDR2 SQIVND (reference sequence). Germline trimming cut 4 bases from V and 5 bases from J; bases unmatched to any gene: 5. This CDR3 is 14 amino acids long.

The rearrangement joins TRBV19 to TRBJ1-1; 8 positions match TRBD1. The CDR3 spans 15 residues. The germline V gene has CDR1 LNHDA and CDR2 SQIVND (reference sequence). With 8 bases clipped from V and 1 base from J, the junction kept 9 bases outside the gene matches. Here the CDR3 reads CASHPGQGANTEAFF. For the CDR3, the DNA is TGTGCCAGTCACCCTGGGCAGGGGGCGAACACTGAAGCTTTCTTT.

V gene TRBV7-9 combines with J gene TRBJ1-2, with 8 nucleotides matching TRBD1. This CDR3 is built from 14 residues. V trimming: 5 bases; J trimming: 2 bases; junction bases outside the gene matches: 4. The V gene's germline CDR1 is SEHNR and CDR2 FQNEAQ (reference sequence). CDR3 amino acids: CASSLGTGNYGYTF. As DNA, the CDR3 is TGTGCCAGCAGCCTAGGGACAGGCAACTATGGCTACACCTTC.

This clone showed up just once. This chain connects TRBV28 to TRBJ1-2; D gene unclear. Trimming left V 6 bases short and J 6 bases short, with 14 bases between. Germline loops: CDR1 MDHEN, CDR2 SYDVKM. The CDR3 spans 13 residues. For the CDR3, the DNA is TGTGCCAGCAGCCCGCCCGAAAAGCATGGCTACACCTTC. The encoded protein is CASSPPEKHGYTF.

The chain has TRBV6-5 and TRBJ1-5; the D gene is possibly TRBD1 (6 bases). V lost 6 bases and J lost 2, with 11 bases in between. This CDR3 is built from 14 residues. From germline, CDR1 is MNHEY and CDR2 SVGAGI. As DNA, the CDR3 is TGTGCCAGCAGCAGGGGAACGGGCAATCAGCCCCAGCATTTT. Its protein is CASSRGTGNQPQHF.

This chain links TRBV18 with TRBJ1-1; TRBD1 might be the D (5 bases). Trimming took off 3 bases at V and 1 base at J, with 12 bases between the two ends. CDR3 length: 15 residues. Germline lookup yields CDR1 KGHSH and CDR2 LQKENI. For the CDR3, the DNA is TGTGCCAGCTCACCCGCGGTAGGGGCGAACACTGAAGCTTTCTTT. This encodes CASSPAVGANTEAFF.

The chain couples TRBV9 to TRBJ2-7; D unclear. The CDR3 length is 14 residues. The V gene's germline CDR1 is SGDLS and CDR2 YYNGEE. The germline V and J ends were trimmed by 0 bases and 3 bases, with 10 bases remaining between them. CDR3 in DNA: TGTGCCAGCAGCGTAGTTCCTTCAGGCTACGAGCAGTACTTC. It specifies CASSVVPSGYEQYF.

The J gene is TRBJ2-7, the V gene TRBV30; 7 nucleotides agree with TRBD1. The V gene end was trimmed by 5 bases and the J gene end by 4 bases; junction bases not matched to a gene: 5. This CDR3 contains 12 residues. In germline, CDR1 is GTSNPN, CDR2 SVGIG (reference sequence). CDR3 sequence (DNA): TGTGCCTGGCTAAGACAGGGATACGAGCAGTACTTC. Translation: CAWLRQGYEQYF.

V and J are TRBV6-5 and TRBJ2-2; D is uncertain. The germline V gene encodes CDR1 MNHEY and CDR2 SVGAGI. This CDR3 is 14 amino acids long. V dropped 0 bases and J dropped 6 bases, with 8 bases sitting between them. The CDR3 is CASSYSQAAGELFF. CDR3 nucleotide sequence: TGTGCCAGCAGTTACTCCCAAGCTGCCGGGGAGCTGTTTTTT.

The rearrangement links TRBV27 to TRBJ2-5; 7 bases match TRBD1. V was pared by 6 bases and J by 3 bases, with 7 bases of the junction left unmatched. The CDR3 is made up of 14 amino acids. Germline assignment: CDR1 MNHEY and CDR2 SMNVEV (reference sequence). CDR3 DNA: TGTGCCAGCAGCCGCGACAGGGTCGAAGAGACCCAGTACTTC. It codes for CASSRDRVEETQYF.

The V and J genes are TRBV3-1 (or the pseudogene TRBV3-2) and TRBJ2-3; the match to TRBD1 covers 7 bases. CDR1 is LGHDT and CDR2 is YNNKEL in the germline V gene (reference sequence). This CDR3 comprises 13 residues. V lost 7 bases to trimming and J lost 5 bases; unmatched junction nucleotides: 6. In DNA, the CDR3 is TGTGCCAGCACCATAACAGGGGTAGATACGCAGTATTTT. Translating it yields CASTITGVDTQYF.

This clone was counted a few times. The rearrangement joins TRBV5-1 to TRBJ2-3; 8 nucleotides match TRBD1. The germline V gene has CDR1 SGHRS and CDR2 YFSETQ. The CDR3 length is 16 residues. The trim removed 4 bases at V and 0 bases at J, leaving 7 bases unmatched. The CDR3 DNA is TGCGCCAGCAGCCTCGGACAGGGAGTTAGCACAGATACGCAGTATTTT. It encodes CASSLGQGVSTDTQYF.

This chain joins TRBV30 and TRBJ2-7, with 12 bases aligning to TRBD1. After removal of 7 bases from V and 4 bases from J, the junction contained 2 bases not matched to a gene. The CDR3 has 12 amino acids. CDR1 is GTSNPN and CDR2 is SVGIG in the germline V gene (reference sequence). The CDR3 loop is CALGQGAYEQYF. CDR3 sequence (DNA): TGTGCCTTGGGACAGGGGGCATACGAGCAGTACTTC.

CDR3 bases: TGTGCCATCAGTGAGGGCCCTTGGCAGGGTGGAAGGAAGACCCAGTACTTC. This sequence encodes CAISEGPWQGGRKTQYF. The gene calls are TRBV10-3 and TRBJ2-5; possible D gene TRBD1, 5 bases. The CDR3 consists of 17 residues. The V end lost 2 bases, the J end lost 6 bases, and 22 bases lay between the germline ends. The germline V gene encodes CDR1 ENHRY and CDR2 SYGVKD.

The rearrangement links TRBV5-1 to TRBJ1-4; TRBD1 matches at 9 bases. V shed 4 bases and J 8 bases; nucleotides not matched to a gene: 9. CDR1 is SGHRS, CDR2 YFSETQ, per germline. The CDR3 consists of 15 residues. The CDR3 DNA follows: TGCGCCAGCAGCCCCGGACAGGGGATGGGAGAAAAACTGTTTTTT. This gives the protein CASSPGQGMGEKLFF.

This clone was observed a few times. The V call is TRBV28, the J call TRBJ1-5, with 12 bases aligning to TRBD1. Germline V gene sequence: CDR1 MDHEN, CDR2 SYDVKM. The CDR3 is made up of 16 amino acids. The trim removed 10 bases at V and 6 bases at J, leaving 13 bases unmatched. The CDR3 sequence is CAIKRLGQGASQPQHF. The CDR3 nucleotides read TGTGCCATCAAACGGTTGGGACAGGGGGCGAGTCAGCCCCAGCATTTT.

The chain links TRBV5-6 to TRBJ1-2; D uncertain. The CDR3 is 14 amino acids. The V and J ends lost 0 bases and 8 bases respectively, with 14 bases between them. In germline, CDR1 is SGHDT, CDR2 YYEEEE. CDR3 sequence (DNA): TGTGCCAGCAGCTTGGTTCCATCGCCGGTGGGCTACACCTTC. It translates to CASSLVPSPVGYTF.

On this clone: One junction end disagrees with the germline gene, perhaps due to a read error. The genes are TRBV7-2 and TRBJ2-7; TRBD1 matches 7 bases. Germline V CDR1 and CDR2: SGHTA, FQGNSA. The CDR3 is 13 amino acids. The CDR3 protein is CASSLVSGTDPNF. In DNA, the CDR3 is TGTGCCAGCAGCTTAGTATCCGGGACAGACCCCAACTTC.

This clone has only a few counts. The chain has TRBV30 and TRBJ1-5, with D possibly TRBD1 on 6 matching bases. V lost 3 bases to trimming and J lost 6 bases, with 15 bases between them. Germline V CDR1 and CDR2: GTSNPN, SVGIG (reference sequence). The CDR3 is 14 residues long. CDR3 protein: CAWSPGQGFQPQHF. The CDR3 DNA reads TGTGCCTGGAGCCCTGGGCAGGGGTTTCAGCCCCAGCATTTT.

Only one count was recorded for this clone. The chain couples TRBV28 to TRBJ2-1; D may be TRBD1 (5 bases). Per the germline V gene, CDR1 is MDHEN and CDR2 is SYDVKM. Trimming stripped 6 bases from V and 5 bases from J, with 17 bases between. CDR3 length: 15 residues. Here the CDR3 DNA reads TGTGCCAGCAGCCGTCTGAAGGGGTACGACAATGAGCAGTTCTTC. It encodes CASSRLKGYDNEQFF.

V usage is TRBV5-1 and J usage is TRBJ2-5; weak D call: TRBD2 (6 bases). The length of the CDR3 is 19 residues. Trimming shortened V by 1 base and J by 1 base, and 23 bases separated the two germline ends. Per germline, CDR1 SGHRS and CDR2 YFSETQ. CDR3 region: CASSLRFRVWRDVQETQYF. CDR3 bases: TGCGCCAGCAGCTTGAGATTCCGGGTGTGGCGGGACGTCCAAGAGACCCAGTACTTC.

In nucleotides, the CDR3 is TGTGCCAGCTCACCAGGGACAAGCTACGAGCAGTACTTC. Amino acid sequence: CASSPGTSYEQYF. The chain links TRBV18 to TRBJ2-7; D is possibly TRBD1 (6 bases). The CDR3 has 13 amino acids. CDR1 and CDR2 from the germline V gene are KGHSH and LQKENI. Trimming cost V 2 bases and J 3 bases, with 8 bases left between them.

In its sample, this clone was seen a few times. The V call is TRBV5-1, the J call TRBJ1-6, with unresolved D. V gave up 2 bases and J gave up 0 bases, with 3 bases separating them. Per germline, CDR1 SGHRS and CDR2 YFSETQ. The CDR3 loop spans 14 amino acids. The CDR3 DNA follows: TGCGCCAGCAGCTTCAGCTCCTATAATTCACCCCTCCACTTT. It specifies CASSFSSYNSPLHF.

This sequence joins TRBV5-4 and TRBJ1-4, with D maybe TRBD1 (6 bases). The CDR3 contains 17 residues. Germline V lookup: CDR1 SGHNT, CDR2 YYREEE (reference sequence). Trimming took off 2 bases at V and 3 bases at J, with 17 bases between the two ends. The CDR3 coding sequence is TGTGCCAGCAGCTTAGAGGGGGGAGGGCAACCTAATGAAAAACTGTTTTTT. Encoded protein: CASSLEGGGQPNEKLFF.

The chain joins TRBV10-2 to TRBJ1-1; 9 nucleotides line up with TRBD1. Germline CDR1 and CDR2: WSHSY and SAAADI. The CDR3 consists of 12 residues. The ends lost 4 bases at V and 9 bases at J; junction bases unmatched: 3. CDR3 sequence reads: CASSADRGKAFF. Written as DNA, the CDR3 is TGCGCCAGCAGTGCAGACAGGGGGAAAGCTTTCTTT.

This clone was seen at least ten times. V usage is TRBV12-5 and J usage is TRBJ1-2; D not certain. V was clipped by 2 bases and J by 2 bases, with 6 bases between them. Germline values: CDR1 LGHNT, CDR2 FRNRAP. CDR3 length: 13 amino acids. CDR3: CASGLSVNYGYTF. The CDR3 DNA is TGTGCTAGTGGTTTGTCGGTAAACTATGGCTACACCTTC.

This clone was counted only a few times. This chain links TRBV28 with TRBJ2-7; D is undetermined. In germline, CDR1 is MDHEN, CDR2 SYDVKM. The CDR3 has 13 amino acids. Trimming took 2 bases from V and 3 from J, leaving 8 bases between them. The CDR3 loop is CASSLMAVYEQYF. As DNA, the CDR3 is TGTGCCAGCAGTTTAATGGCAGTCTACGAGCAGTACTTC.